The T cell receptor beta chain described here comes from a study of STAT3 mutations in large granular lymphocyte leukemia (dated by TCRdb to the late 2010s). Concerning the study at large: About half of the T-LGLL patients who underwent longitudinal sequencing carried canonical activating STAT3 mutations. More than half of T-LGLL patients received one or more immunosuppressive therapy regimens, with hematologic response in 40% of those treated. To reconstruct clonal hierarchy and dynamics, serial deep sequencing of TCRbeta CDR3 and STAT3 was performed in patients with T-cell large granular lymphocyte leukemia. From an initial cohort of approximately 200 LGL patients, roughly 17 representative T-LGLL cases were chosen for longitudinal sequencing of TCRbeta and STAT3. As controls within the study, a couple of patients with natural killer LGL leukemia were also sequenced longitudinally. For each patient, sequencing was performed at an average of around 4.2 time points, with a range of 2 to 8 samplings.

On the study overall, not on this receptor specifically: In about 35% of the 18 patients, TCR clonotype switching occurred after therapy, and every newly emerging clone was STAT3 wild type. Because no samples were available when a clone first appeared, clonal expansion had to be inferred from samplings taken at other points. At least one immunodominant TCRbeta clonotype was present in every T-LGLL patient, and multiple immunodominant subclonotypes appeared in about half of the T-LGLL patients. Several patients had a dominant TCR clone burden greater than the STAT3 mutant burden, which suggests that the STAT3 mutation arose secondarily within a clone that had already expanded. The linking of therapy response to changes in TCR clonal burden was complicated by variable intervals between samplings and differing treatment regimens. Because codominant clonotypes persisted in some patients, a small but highly pathogenic clone may have been missed.

DNA was extracted from blood mononuclear cells, and the same DNA was used for both TCR and STAT3 sequencing. TCRbeta libraries were sequenced on an Illumina MiSeq, averaging about 40,773 productive templates per sample. Using multiplex PCR amplification, the immunoSEQ assay generated the TCRbeta CDR3 libraries. The authors processed their data as follows. Repertoire diversity was computed as previously defined, with values near 0 indicating extremely monoclonal samples. The table was pulled from immuneACCESS by TCRdb, which kept in-frame rearrangements only. Such tables lose some clones; where checked, under half of the loss comes from unresolved V genes, and the rest has no known cause. That table furnishes V, J and clone size, whereas the DNA furnished D and trimming. Counted in this sample were roughly 29,000 clones; roughly 80% of them appeared once. 30% of the sample is in the top ten clones.

As for this clone: It has no known antigen specificity. No clone much larger than this one lies a single base away; base qualities are absent.

The sequenced sample was peripheral blood mononuclear cells. This receptor was identified in a woman aged 45-65 years with T-cell large granular lymphocyte leukemia. Some clones in this sample may be carry-over from other donors' samples. The age is the age at diagnosis.

Here is the DNA: TGCAGCGTCGACCTAGCGCGAGGGGGTACCGGGGAGCTGTTTTTT. Protein translation: CSVDLARGGTGELFF. The sequence links TRBV29-1 to TRBJ2-2; the D call is tentative, TRBD1 or TRBD2, as each matches 6 bases. Via the germline V gene, CDR1 is SQVTM and CDR2 ANQGSEA. From the cysteine through the phenylalanine, the CDR3 covers 15 amino acids. Just CDR3 DNA is preserved here, 45 bases in frame from base 1. Trimming removed 6 bases from V and 5 bases from J, leaving 19 bases between the germline ends.